A single T cell receptor (beta chain) is shown here with its context. The data are from a study of blood T cell repertoires in COVID-19. Generated by immunoSEQ multiplex PCR, the TCRdb table keeps only in-frame clones and is missing some. The sample has approximately 290,000 clones, 89% seen once; the top ten hold approximately 12%. Germline V gene lookup returns CDR1 MNHEY and CDR2 SMNVEV (reference sequence). CDR3 length: 17 amino acids. The V and J ends lost 2 bases and 4 bases respectively, with 21 bases between them. The genes are TRBV27 and TRBJ2-7; D might be TRBD1 (5 bases). The sequence was collected from a woman aged 55-75 years with acute or convalescent COVID-19. The source material was peripheral blood. The CDR3, as DNA: TGTGCCAGCAGTTTAGAAAGGGGCCCGCCTACCTTTTACGAGCAGTACTTC. This gives the protein CASSLERGPPTFYEQYF.